This T cell receptor beta chain comes out of a study of cytomegalovirus exposure and HLA in healthy donors. Study at large: The 95 to 150 validation repertoires used a platform that matched the one used for the approximately 610 first-cohort repertoires, as a later analysis reported. Regarding the study as a whole: Subsequent analysis showed first-cohort TCR clusters tending to co-occur in 120 validation repertoires. Under in vitro conditions, three CMV-associated chains were confirmed as specific for CMV antigens. The study found most TCR sequences rare, yet found some public TCRs in many donors.

Remarks on this clone: What it binds is unknown.

Trimming removed 4 bases at V and 6 bases at J, with 16 bases between. Germline V gene sequence: CDR1 LNHDA, CDR2 SQIVND (reference sequence). CDR3 length equals 15 residues. Assay used: immunoSEQ multiplex PCR; TCRdb lists only in-frame clones, some missing. The sample consists of about 220,000 clones, approximately 90% of them appearing once. The chain uses TRBV19 and TRBJ1-5; D may be TRBD1 (6 bases). Sequencing used PBMCs. This sequence originates from a woman younger than 30 in good health and CMV-seronegative. The CDR3: CASSTPPDRIQPQHF. The CDR3 region has the DNA TGTGCCAGTAGTACCCCCCCCGACAGGATTCAGCCCCAGCATTTT.